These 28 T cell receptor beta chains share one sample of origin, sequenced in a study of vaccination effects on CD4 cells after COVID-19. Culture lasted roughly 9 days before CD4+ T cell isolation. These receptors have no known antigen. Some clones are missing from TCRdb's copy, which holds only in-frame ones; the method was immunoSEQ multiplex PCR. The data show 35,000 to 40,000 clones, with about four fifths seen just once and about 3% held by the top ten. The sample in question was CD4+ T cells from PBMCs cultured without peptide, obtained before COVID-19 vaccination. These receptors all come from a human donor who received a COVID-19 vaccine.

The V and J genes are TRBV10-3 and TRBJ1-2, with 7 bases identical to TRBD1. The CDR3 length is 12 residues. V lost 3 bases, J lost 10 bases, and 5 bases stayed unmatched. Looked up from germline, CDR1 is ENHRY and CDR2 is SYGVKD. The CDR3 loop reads CAISEDRVVYTF. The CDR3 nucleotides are TGTGCCATCAGTGAAGACAGGGTAGTCTACACCTTC.

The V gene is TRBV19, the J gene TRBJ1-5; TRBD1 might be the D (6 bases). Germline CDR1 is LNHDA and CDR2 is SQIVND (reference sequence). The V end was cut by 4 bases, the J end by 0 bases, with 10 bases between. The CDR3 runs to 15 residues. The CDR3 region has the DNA TGTGCCAGTAGTAATACAGGGACTAGCAATCAGCCCCAGCATTTT. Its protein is CASSNTGTSNQPQHF. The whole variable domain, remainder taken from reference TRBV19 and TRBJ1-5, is DGGITQSPKYLFRKEGQNVTLSCEQNLNHDAMYWYRQDPGQGLRLIYYSQIVNDFQKGDIAEGYSVSREKKESFPLTVTSAQKNPTAFYLCASSNTGTSNQPQHFGDGTRLSIL.

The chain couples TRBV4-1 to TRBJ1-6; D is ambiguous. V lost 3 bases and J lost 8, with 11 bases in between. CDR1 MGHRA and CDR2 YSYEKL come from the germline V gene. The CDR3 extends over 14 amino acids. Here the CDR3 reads CASSQFREDSPLHF. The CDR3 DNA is TGCGCCAGCAGCCAGTTTAGGGAGGATTCACCCCTCCACTTT.

The DNA for the CDR3 is TGTGCCAGCAGCTTAGACAGGGTACGGAGTCAGCCCCAGCATTTT. This translates into CASSLDRVRSQPQHF. This sequence joins TRBV7-2 and TRBJ1-5; D is possibly TRBD1 (6 bases). The V end lost 1 base, the J end lost 6 bases, and 13 bases lay between the germline ends. CDR3 length: 15 amino acids. Germline values: CDR1 SGHTA, CDR2 FQGNSA.

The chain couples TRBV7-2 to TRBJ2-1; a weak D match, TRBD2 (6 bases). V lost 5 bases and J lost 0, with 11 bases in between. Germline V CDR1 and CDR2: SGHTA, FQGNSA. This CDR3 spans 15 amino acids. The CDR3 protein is CASSPLASSYNEQFF. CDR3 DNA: TGTGCCAGCAGCCCTCTAGCGAGCTCCTACAATGAGCAGTTCTTC.

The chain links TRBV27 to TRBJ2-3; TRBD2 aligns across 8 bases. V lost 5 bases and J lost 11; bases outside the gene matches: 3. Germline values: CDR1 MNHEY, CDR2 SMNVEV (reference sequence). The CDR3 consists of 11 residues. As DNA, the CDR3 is TGTGCCAGCAGTGTAGCGGGACAGCAGTATTTT. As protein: CASSVAGQQYF.

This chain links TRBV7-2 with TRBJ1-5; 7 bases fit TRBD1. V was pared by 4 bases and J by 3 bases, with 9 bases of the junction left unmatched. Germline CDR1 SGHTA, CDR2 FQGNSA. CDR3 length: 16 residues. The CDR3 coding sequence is TGTGCCAGCAGCTCAACCGGGACAGCCTACAATCAGCCCCAGCATTTT. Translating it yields CASSSTGTAYNQPQHF.

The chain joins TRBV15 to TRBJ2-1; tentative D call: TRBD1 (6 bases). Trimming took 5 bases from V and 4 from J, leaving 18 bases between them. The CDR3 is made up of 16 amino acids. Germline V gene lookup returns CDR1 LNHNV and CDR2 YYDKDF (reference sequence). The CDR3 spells CATSVTLGAAYNEQFF. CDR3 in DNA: TGTGCCACCAGCGTAACGTTGGGGGCCGCGTACAATGAGCAGTTCTTC.

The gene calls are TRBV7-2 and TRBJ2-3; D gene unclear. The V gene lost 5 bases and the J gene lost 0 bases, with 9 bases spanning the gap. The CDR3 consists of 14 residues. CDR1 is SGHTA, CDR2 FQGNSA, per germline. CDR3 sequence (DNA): TGTGCCAGCAGCCAAACTTCTAGCACAGATACGCAGTATTTT. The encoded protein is CASSQTSSTDTQYF. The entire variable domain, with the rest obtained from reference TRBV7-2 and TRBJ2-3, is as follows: GAGVSQSPSNKVTEKGKDVELRCDPISGHTALYWYRQSLGQGLEFLIYFQGNSAPDKSGLPSDRFSAERTGGSVSTLTIQRTQQEDSAVYLCASSQTSSTDTQYFGPGTRLTVL.

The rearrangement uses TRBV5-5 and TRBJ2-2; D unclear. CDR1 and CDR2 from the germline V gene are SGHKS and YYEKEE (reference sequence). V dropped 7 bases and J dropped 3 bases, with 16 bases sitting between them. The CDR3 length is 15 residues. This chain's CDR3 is CASRRLEMDTGELFF. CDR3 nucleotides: TGTGCCAGCCGACGGTTGGAGATGGACACCGGGGAGCTGTTTTTT.

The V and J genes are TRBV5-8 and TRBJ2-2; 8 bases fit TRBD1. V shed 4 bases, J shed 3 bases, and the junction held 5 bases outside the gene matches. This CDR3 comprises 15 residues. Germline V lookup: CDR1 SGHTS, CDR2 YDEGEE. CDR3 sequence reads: CASSRQGLDTGELFF. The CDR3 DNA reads TGTGCCAGCAGCCGACAGGGGTTAGACACCGGGGAGCTGTTTTTT. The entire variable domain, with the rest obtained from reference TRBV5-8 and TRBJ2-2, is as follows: EAGVTQSPTHLIKTRGQQATLRCSPISGHTSVYWYQQALGLGLQFLLWYDEGEERNRGNFPPRFSGRQFPNYSSELNVNALELEDSALYLCASSRQGLDTGELFFGEGSRLTVL.

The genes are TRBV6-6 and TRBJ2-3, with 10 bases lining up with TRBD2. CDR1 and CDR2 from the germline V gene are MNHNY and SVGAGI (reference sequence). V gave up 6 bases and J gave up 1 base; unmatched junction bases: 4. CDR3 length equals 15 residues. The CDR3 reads CASRRGTSGTDTQYF. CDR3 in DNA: TGTGCCAGCAGGCGGGGGACTAGCGGCACAGATACGCAGTATTTT.

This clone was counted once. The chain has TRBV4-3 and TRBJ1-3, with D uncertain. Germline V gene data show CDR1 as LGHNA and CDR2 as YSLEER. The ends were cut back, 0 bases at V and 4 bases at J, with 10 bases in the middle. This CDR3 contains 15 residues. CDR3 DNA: TGCGCCAGCAGCCAAGATTGGTTGAGGGGAAACACCATATATTTT. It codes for CASSQDWLRGNTIYF.

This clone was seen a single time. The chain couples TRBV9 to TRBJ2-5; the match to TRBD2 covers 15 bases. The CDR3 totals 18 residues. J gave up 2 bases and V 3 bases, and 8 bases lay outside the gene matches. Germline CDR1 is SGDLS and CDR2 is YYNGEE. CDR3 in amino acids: CASSEGTSGGPRQETQYF. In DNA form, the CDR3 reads TGTGCCAGCAGCGAGGGGACTAGCGGGGGGCCCAGGCAAGAGACCCAGTACTTC.

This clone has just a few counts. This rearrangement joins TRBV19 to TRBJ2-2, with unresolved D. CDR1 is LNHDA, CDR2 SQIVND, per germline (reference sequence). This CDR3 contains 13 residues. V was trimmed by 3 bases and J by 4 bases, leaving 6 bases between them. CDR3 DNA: TGTGCCAGTAGTATTCGTACCACCGGGGAGCTGTTTTTT. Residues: CASSIRTTGELFF.

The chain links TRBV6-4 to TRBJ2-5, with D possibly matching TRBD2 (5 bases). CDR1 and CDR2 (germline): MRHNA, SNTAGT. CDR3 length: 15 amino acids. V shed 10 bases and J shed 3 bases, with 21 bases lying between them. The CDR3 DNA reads TGTGCCACCCAGAAGAGGGATTCCGGGAAAGAGACCCAGTACTTC. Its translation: CATQKRDSGKETQYF.

CDR3 DNA: TGTGCCAGCAGCCTCCGGACAGGAGCGAACACCGGGGAGCTGTTTTTT. Amino acids: CASSLRTGANTGELFF. V usage is TRBV4-2 and J usage is TRBJ2-2, with 7 bases aligning to TRBD1. The CDR3 consists of 16 residues. Germline V gives CDR1 LGHNA, CDR2 YNFKEQ. V gave up 4 bases and J gave up 0 bases; unmatched junction bases: 5.

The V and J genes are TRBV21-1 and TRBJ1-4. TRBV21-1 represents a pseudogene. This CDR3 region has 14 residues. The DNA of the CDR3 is TGTGCCAGCAGATTAGGGAGGACTAATGAAAAACTGTTTTTT. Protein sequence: CASRLGRTNEKLFF.

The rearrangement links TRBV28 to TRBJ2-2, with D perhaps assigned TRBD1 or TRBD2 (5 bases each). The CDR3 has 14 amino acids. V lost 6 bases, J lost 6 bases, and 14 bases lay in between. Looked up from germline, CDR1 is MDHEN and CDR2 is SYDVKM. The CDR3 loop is CASRGTLGAGELFF. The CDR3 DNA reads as TGTGCCAGCAGGGGGACCTTGGGGGCCGGGGAGCTGTTTTTT.

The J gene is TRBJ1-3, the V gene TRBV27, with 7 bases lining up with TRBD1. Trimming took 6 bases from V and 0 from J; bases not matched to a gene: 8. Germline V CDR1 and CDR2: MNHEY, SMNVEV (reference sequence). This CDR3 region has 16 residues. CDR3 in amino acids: CASSLTGASSGNTIYF. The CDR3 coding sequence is TGTGCCAGCAGCCTTACAGGGGCCTCCTCTGGAAACACCATATATTTT.

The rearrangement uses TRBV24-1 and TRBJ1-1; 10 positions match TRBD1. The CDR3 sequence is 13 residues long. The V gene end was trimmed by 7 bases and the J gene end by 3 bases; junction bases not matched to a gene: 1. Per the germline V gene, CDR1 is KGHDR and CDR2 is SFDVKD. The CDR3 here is CATRDRGDTEAFF. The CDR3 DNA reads TGTGCCACCAGGGACAGGGGGGACACTGAAGCTTTCTTT.

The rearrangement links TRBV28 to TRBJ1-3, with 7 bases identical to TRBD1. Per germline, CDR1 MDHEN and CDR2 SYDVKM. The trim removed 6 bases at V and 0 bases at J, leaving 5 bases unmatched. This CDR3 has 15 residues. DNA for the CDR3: TGTGCCAGCAGCCGGGGACAGTTCTCTGGAAACACCATATATTTT. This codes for CASSRGQFSGNTIYF.

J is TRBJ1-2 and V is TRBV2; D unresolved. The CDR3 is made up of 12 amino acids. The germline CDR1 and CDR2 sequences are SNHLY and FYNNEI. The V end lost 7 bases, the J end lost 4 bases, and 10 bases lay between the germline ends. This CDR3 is CASTPDGYGYTF. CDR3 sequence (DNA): TGTGCCAGCACCCCGGACGGCTATGGCTACACCTTC.

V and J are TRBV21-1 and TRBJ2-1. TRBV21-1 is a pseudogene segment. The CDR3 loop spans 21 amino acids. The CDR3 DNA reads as TGTGCCAGCAGCAAAAGCAGGCAAACGGGGGCGGCCACTAGCCCCCACAATGAGCAGTTCTTC. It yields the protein CASSKSRQTGAATSPHNEQFF.

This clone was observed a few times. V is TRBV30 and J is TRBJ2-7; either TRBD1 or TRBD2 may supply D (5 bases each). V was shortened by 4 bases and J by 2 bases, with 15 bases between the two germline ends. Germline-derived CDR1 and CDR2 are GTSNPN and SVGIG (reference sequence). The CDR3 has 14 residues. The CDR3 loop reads CAWISGQVPYEQYF. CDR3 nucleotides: TGTGCCTGGATTTCGGGGCAGGTACCCTACGAGCAGTACTTC.

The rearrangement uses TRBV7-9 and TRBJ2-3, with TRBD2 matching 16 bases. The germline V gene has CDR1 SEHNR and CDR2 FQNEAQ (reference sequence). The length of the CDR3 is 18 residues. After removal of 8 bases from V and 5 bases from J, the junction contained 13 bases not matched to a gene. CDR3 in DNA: TGTGCCAGCGCATTCACGGGACTAGCGGGGGGGCCCCTAGATACGCAGTATTTT. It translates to CASAFTGLAGGPLDTQYF. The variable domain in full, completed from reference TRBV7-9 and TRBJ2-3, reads DTGVSQNPRHKITKRGQNVTFRCDPISEHNRLYWYRQTLGQGPEFLTYFQNEAQLEKSRLLSDRFSAERPKGSFSTLEIQRTEQGDSAMYLCASAFTGLAGGPLDTQYFGPGTRLTVL.

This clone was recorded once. CDR3: CASSSQGYSNQPQHF. The CDR3 DNA reads TGTGCCAGCAGTTCCCAGGGATATAGCAATCAGCCCCAGCATTTT. The chain joins TRBV28 to TRBJ1-5; tentatively, D is TRBD1 (5 bases). CDR1 and CDR2 (germline): MDHEN, SYDVKM. Trimming stripped 4 bases from V and 0 bases from J, with 10 bases between. This CDR3 is 15 amino acids long.

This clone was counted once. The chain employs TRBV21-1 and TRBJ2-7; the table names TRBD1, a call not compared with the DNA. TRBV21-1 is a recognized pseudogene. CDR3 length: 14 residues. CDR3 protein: CASRRQASSYEQYF. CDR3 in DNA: TGTGCCAGCCGAAGGCAGGCAAGCTCCTACGAGCAGTACTTC.